The 17 T cell receptor beta chains in this list originate from one sample, sequenced in a study of response to subunit inactivated influenza vaccine. A single record per CDR3 protein comes from TCRdb applying MiXCR to the RT-PCR reads. This sample carries 700,000 to 900,000 distinct CDR3 sequences, less than 25% of them seen once, and the ten largest clones take approximately 10%. This specimen was PBMCs from blood, taken around 5 days after vaccination. The receptors were sampled from a man aged 50-60 years who received an inactivated influenza vaccine.

The chain's CDR3 is CASSLEGQPNYGYTF. The CDR3 DNA reads TGCGCCAGCAGCTTGGAAGGACAGCCGAACTATGGCTACACCTTC. The chain combines TRBV5-1 with TRBJ1-2, with TRBD1 as a possible D gene (6 bases). Germline V lookup: CDR1 SGHRS, CDR2 YFSETQ. Trimming removed 0 bases from V and 2 bases from J, with 11 bases in between. The CDR3 contains 15 residues.

This clonotype was seen more than once but under ten times. This chain joins TRBV24-1 and TRBJ2-4, with D perhaps matching TRBD2 (6 bases). Trimming shortened V by 0 bases and J by 0 bases, and 8 bases separated the two germline ends. The V gene's germline CDR1 is KGHDR and CDR2 SFDVKD. This CDR3 has 16 residues. The CDR3 reads CATSDLRGTAKNIQYF. The DNA of the CDR3 is TGTGCCACCAGTGATTTGCGCGGGACAGCCAAAAACATTCAGTACTTC.

The rearrangement uses TRBV29-1 and TRBJ2-5; unclear D gene. The germline V and J ends were trimmed by 5 bases and 5 bases, with 15 bases remaining between them. Germline V gene lookup returns CDR1 SQVTM and CDR2 ANQGSEA. This CDR3 comprises 13 residues. The CDR3 sequence is CSVRALGGETQYF. The DNA of the CDR3 is TGCAGCGTTCGGGCCTTGGGTGGGGAGACCCAGTACTTC.

This clonotype was counted at least ten times. The rearrangement joins TRBV12-3 or TRBV12-4 to TRBJ1-1, with 7 bases fitting TRBD1. CDR3 length: 14 amino acids. Trimming removed 4 bases from V and 0 bases from J; junction bases left unmatched: 2. The CDR3, as DNA: TGTGCCAGCAGTTCGACAGGGATGAACACTGAAGCTTTCTTT. Translating gives CASSSTGMNTEAFF.

V is TRBV11-2 and J is TRBJ1-3, with D hard to call. Trimming removed 4 bases from V and 6 bases from J, with 10 bases in between. From germline, CDR1 is SGHAT and CDR2 FQNNGV. CDR3 length: 13 residues. CDR3 amino acids: CASSSGLPNTIYF. The CDR3 coding sequence is TGTGCCAGCAGCTCGGGTTTGCCAAACACCATATATTTT.

The chain is built from TRBV6-5 and TRBJ2-6, with D tentatively TRBD2 (6 bases). The germline CDR1 and CDR2 sequences are MNHEY and SVGAGI. The CDR3 totals 19 residues. The V end lost 0 bases, the J end lost 0 bases, and 15 bases lay between the germline ends. The CDR3 loop is CASSYSISGSLSGANVLTF. The CDR3 nucleotides read TGTGCCAGCAGTTACTCGATCAGCGGGTCCCTCTCTGGGGCCAACGTCCTGACTTTC.

This clonotype has more than one count but fewer than ten. The rearrangement uses TRBV6-1 and TRBJ2-7, with D possibly called TRBD1 or TRBD2 (5 bases each). CDR1 and CDR2 from the germline V gene are MNHNS and SASEGT. V was shortened by 6 bases and J by 3 bases, with 24 bases between the two germline ends. There are 17 residues in the CDR3. The CDR3 loop reads CASRSRQSGTAVYEQYF. The CDR3 coding sequence is TGTGCCAGCAGAAGCCGGCAATCCGGGACGGCAGTCTACGAGCAGTACTTC.

This clonotype was picked up a small number of times. The chain links TRBV20-1 to TRBJ1-2; 7 positions agree with TRBD1. Germline V gene sequence: CDR1 DFQATT, CDR2 SNEGSKA (reference sequence). J was trimmed by 0 bases and V by 5 bases; bases with no gene match: 6. The CDR3 runs 14 residues. Here the CDR3 reads CSAWGQSSNYGYTF. CDR3 in DNA: TGCAGTGCTTGGGGACAGTCTTCTAACTATGGCTACACCTTC.

This clonotype has a handful of counts. The rearrangement uses TRBV4-3 and TRBJ1-6; no clear D. This CDR3 has 15 amino acids. Trimming removed 1 base at V and 7 bases at J, with 11 bases between. Germline assignment: CDR1 LGHNA and CDR2 YSLEER. CDR3 in amino acids: CASSQVSGRNSPLHF. CDR3 DNA: TGCGCCAGCAGCCAAGTTTCCGGGAGAAATTCACCCCTCCACTTT.

The CDR3 loop reads CASSLGPGRGYTF. The DNA of the CDR3 is TGTGCCAGCAGCTTAGGGCCAGGCCGGGGCTACACCTTC. V is TRBV11-2 and J is TRBJ1-2; D ambiguous. The CDR3 totals 13 residues. Germline V gene sequence: CDR1 SGHAT, CDR2 FQNNGV. Between the trimmed V and J ends, which lost 1 base and 8 bases, there was a span of 11 bases.

This clonotype was seen only a few times. This sequence joins TRBV11-2 and TRBJ2-3; 12 bases map to TRBD2. Germline-derived CDR1 and CDR2 are SGHAT and FQNNGV. There are 20 residues in the CDR3. The J segment lost 2 bases and the V segment lost 7 bases, leaving 19 bases of the junction unmatched. Here the CDR3 DNA reads TGTGCCAGCAACAGTGGGCCTAGCGGGAGGGTGCCAAAAATCACAGATACGCAGTATTTT. Amino acids: CASNSGPSGRVPKITDTQYF.

In this sample, this clonotype turned up a few times. The chain has TRBV7-6 and TRBJ1-1; TRBD1 aligns across 8 bases. The CDR3 contains 15 residues. Germline lookup yields CDR1 SGHVS and CDR2 FNYEAQ. With V trimmed by 4 bases and J by 1 base, 5 bases remained unmatched. The CDR3 loop reads CASSSPGQGNTEAFF. CDR3 DNA: TGTGCCAGCAGCTCACCCGGACAGGGGAACACTGAAGCTTTCTTT.

This chain connects TRBV6-1 to TRBJ2-2; D might be TRBD1 (6 bases). The V and J ends lost 1 base and 1 base respectively, with 10 bases between them. There are 16 residues in the CDR3. Germline CDR1 reads MNHNS; CDR2 reads SASEGT. In nucleotides, the CDR3 is TGTGCCAGCAGTGAAGTGGGACATCTGAACACCGGGGAGCTGTTTTTT. Translation: CASSEVGHLNTGELFF.

The CDR3 DNA is TGTGCCAGCAGTTACAGGGACAGTTTAACTGGGGCCAACGTCCTGACTTTC. Translation: CASSYRDSLTGANVLTF. This sequence joins TRBV12-3 or TRBV12-4 and TRBJ2-6; 7 nucleotides line up with TRBD1. V was clipped by 4 bases and J by 2 bases; unmatched bases: 8. The CDR3 contains 17 residues.

There are a few counts of this clonotype. This chain connects TRBV7-2 to TRBJ2-1; possible D gene TRBD1, 6 bases. Deletions cut 7 bases from V and 0 bases from J, with 16 bases between. Per germline, CDR1 SGHTA and CDR2 FQGNSA. The CDR3 covers 16 residues. In DNA form, the CDR3 reads TGTGCCAGCACCCACGGGACACTTAACTCCTACAATGAGCAGTTCTTC. It yields the protein CASTHGTLNSYNEQFF. Complete variable domain (other parts from reference TRBV7-2 and TRBJ2-1): GAGVSQSPSNKVTEKGKDVELRCDPISGHTALYWYRQSLGQGLEFLIYFQGNSAPDKSGLPSDRFSAERTGGSVSTLTIQRTQQEDSAVYLCASTHGTLNSYNEQFFGPGTRLTVL.

The table lists this clonotype with a few counts. The genes are TRBV12-3 or TRBV12-4 and TRBJ2-2, with D possibly TRBD2 on 6 matching bases. Trimming removed 8 bases at V and 4 bases at J, with 11 bases between. The CDR3 spans 13 residues. The CDR3 is CASRAEGTGELFF. CDR3 nucleotide sequence: TGTGCCAGCCGGGCGGAGGGCACCGGGGAGCTGTTTTTT.

This clonotype was found a few times. The chain is built from TRBV21-1 and TRBJ2-1; the table's D gene call, TRBD1, was not cross checked with the DNA. TRBV21-1 is assigned pseudogene status. The CDR3 loop spans 16 amino acids. CDR3 sequence: CASSAHRDRAHNEQFF. CDR3 nucleotide sequence: TGTGCCAGCAGCGCCCACCGGGACAGGGCCCACAATGAGCAGTTCTTC.